A single sample is the source of the 22 T cell receptor beta chains below, sequenced in a study of naive and memory T cell subsets. General observations from the study: Possibly reflecting memory cells re-expressing CD45RA, a few larger clonotypes occurred in naive repertoires, especially CD8.

Two oligonucleotides, mixed equimolar, formed the beta constant-region primer covering TRBC1 and TRBC2. Ligated cDNA was amplified by four rounds of PCR with nested alpha and beta constant-region primers and SP2. TCRdb processed the UMI-ligation and nested PCR reads anew with MiXCR; each CDR3 protein has one entry. In the table there are about 99,000 distinct CDR3 sequences, about 14% of which are singletons. Antigens for these TCRs are unknown. Sequencing was carried out using naive CD8+ T cells from blood. Receptors were obtained from a human donor in good health.

There are a few counts of this clonotype. This chain connects TRBV7-2 to TRBJ2-3, with 14 nucleotides matching TRBD2. The CDR3 contains 17 residues. With V trimmed by 5 bases and J by 6 bases, 10 bases remained unmatched. Looked up from germline, CDR1 is SGHTA and CDR2 is FQGNSA. The CDR3 DNA sequence: TGTGCCAGCAGCCGGCTCCCGACTAGCGGGGGGGCGGATACGCAGTATTTT. Protein: CASSRLPTSGGADTQYF. Looking up the rest from reference TRBV7-2 and TRBJ2-3 gives the full variable domain: GAGVSQSPSNKVTEKGKDVELRCDPISGHTALYWYRQSLGQGLEFLIYFQGNSAPDKSGLPSDRFSAERTGGSVSTLTIQRTQQEDSAVYLCASSRLPTSGGADTQYFGPGTRLTVL.

V gene TRBV9 combines with J gene TRBJ1-1; D is perhaps TRBD1 (6 bases). V lost 5 bases and J 4 bases, leaving 9 bases between the germline ends. The CDR3 is 12 residues long. The germline gives CDR1 SGDLS, CDR2 YYNGEE. CDR3 nucleotide sequence: TGTGCCAGCAGTACAGGGCTCACTGAAGCTTTCTTT. Protein product: CASSTGLTEAFF.

This clonotype has more than one count but fewer than ten. The chain joins TRBV7-7 to TRBJ2-2, with unresolved D. Germline lookup yields CDR1 SSHAT and CDR2 FNYEAQ (reference sequence). The CDR3 length is 13 residues. The ends were cut back, 4 bases at V and 0 bases at J, with 3 bases in the middle. CDR3 in amino acids: CASSSSNTGELFF. DNA of the CDR3: TGTGCCAGCAGCTCCTCGAACACCGGGGAGCTGTTTTTT.

This clonotype has at least ten counts. The V gene is TRBV12-3 or TRBV12-4, the J gene TRBJ1-1, with 9 bases matching TRBD1. The CDR3 is 19 amino acids. J lost 0 bases, V lost 4 bases, and 15 bases had no gene match. CDR3 nucleotide sequence: TGTGCCAGCAGTTGGTCCCGGGACAGGGATCTAGGCATGAACACTGAAGCTTTCTTT. This encodes CASSWSRDRDLGMNTEAFF.

There are a few counts of this clonotype. The rearrangement uses TRBV5-5 and TRBJ1-6; D not resolved. From germline, CDR1 is SGHKS and CDR2 YYEKEE (reference sequence). The CDR3 extends over 14 amino acids. With 2 bases removed from V and 7 bases from J, the gap between germline ends came to 10 bases. The CDR3 nucleotides read TGTGCCAGCAGCTTTGGAACAACCAATTCACCCCTCCACTTT. This gives the protein CASSFGTTNSPLHF. The full variable domain, rest sourced from reference TRBV5-5 and TRBJ1-6, is DAGVTQSPTHLIKTRGQQVTLRCSPISGHKSVSWYQQVLGQGPQFIFQYYEKEERGRGNFPDRFSARQFPNYSSELNVNALLLGDSALYLCASSFGTTNSPLHFGNGTRLTVT.

This clonotype occurred many times. The V and J genes are TRBV11-3 and TRBJ2-1, with D perhaps TRBD1 (5 bases). Per the germline V gene, CDR1 is SGHNT and CDR2 is YENEEA. The CDR3 length is 17 residues. Trimming left V 5 bases short and J 6 bases short, with 23 bases between. The CDR3 DNA follows: TGTGCCAGCAGCCTTCGGCCCCTCCGGACAATAAGCAATGAGCAGTTCTTC. Translated: CASSLRPLRTISNEQFF. Complete variable domain (other parts from reference TRBV11-3 and TRBJ2-1): EAGVVQSPRYKIIEKKQPVAFWCNPISGHNTLYWYLQNLGQGPELLIRYENEEAVDDSQLPKDRFSAERLKGVDSTLKIQPAELGDSAVYLCASSLRPLRTISNEQFFGPGTRLTVL.

This clonotype was counted only a few times. This chain uses TRBV4-3 with TRBJ2-5; D gene unclear. CDR1 and CDR2 (germline): LGHNA, YSLEER. This CDR3 has 16 amino acids. With 0 bases removed from V and 3 bases from J, the gap between germline ends came to 14 bases. This CDR3 is CASSQDRYAPEETQYF. In nucleotides, the CDR3 is TGCGCCAGCAGCCAAGATCGATACGCCCCGGAAGAGACCCAGTACTTC.

The table lists this clonotype with a few counts. The chain is built from TRBV7-9 and TRBJ1-2, with D possibly TRBD1 on 5 matching bases. The CDR3 contains 14 residues. The V end was cut by 5 bases, the J end by 8 bases, with 18 bases between. Germline lookup yields CDR1 SEHNR and CDR2 FQNEAQ (reference sequence). The CDR3, as DNA: TGTGCCAGCAGCCAAGGACCCACAGGTTGGGGCTACACCTTC. This sequence encodes CASSQGPTGWGYTF.

V and J are TRBV25-1 and TRBJ2-7; TRBD2 might be the D (6 bases). This CDR3 region has 16 residues. CDR1 and CDR2 (germline): MGHDK, SYGVNS. V lost 2 bases and J lost 2, with 16 bases in between. The CDR3 sequence: CASSEGDGLLAYEQYF. In nucleotides, the CDR3 is TGTGCCAGCAGTGAAGGGGACGGACTACTGGCCTACGAGCAGTACTTC.

The chain couples TRBV7-9 to TRBJ2-1; D possibly corresponds to TRBD2 (5 bases). There are 12 residues in the CDR3. Germline assignment: CDR1 SEHNR and CDR2 FQNEAQ (reference sequence). V lost 6 bases to trimming and J lost 8 bases, with 11 bases between them. CDR3 bases: TGTGCCAGCAGAGATACTAGTTATGAGCAGTTCTTC. This encodes CASRDTSYEQFF.

The chain recombines TRBV20-1 with TRBJ2-7; 10 bases are shared with TRBD1. The V and J ends lost 5 bases and 4 bases, in that order; junction bases with no gene match: 2. Per germline, CDR1 DFQATT and CDR2 SNEGSKA (reference sequence). The CDR3 runs to 12 residues. The CDR3 loop reads CSAGDRGYEQYF. The CDR3 DNA reads as TGCAGTGCTGGGGACAGGGGTTACGAGCAGTACTTC.

This clonotype was observed at least ten times. This chain connects TRBV4-3 to TRBJ1-1; D gene ambiguous. CDR1 and CDR2 from the germline V gene are LGHNA and YSLEER. This CDR3 contains 13 residues. Trimming shortened V by 3 bases and J by 2 bases, and 7 bases separated the two germline ends. The CDR3 spells CASSQGINTEAFF. The CDR3 DNA reads TGCGCCAGCAGCCAGGGAATAAACACTGAAGCTTTCTTT.

J is TRBJ1-4 and V is TRBV4-3; TRBD1 is a possible D gene (6 bases). V was cut by 5 bases and J by 4 bases, with 14 bases left in between. The CDR3 length is 15 residues. Germline CDR1 reads LGHNA; CDR2 reads YSLEER. The DNA for the CDR3 is TGCGCCAGCAGCGCGCGGGGGCCGTATAATGAAAAACTGTTTTTT. Its protein product is CASSARGPYNEKLFF.

The gene calls are TRBV21-1 and TRBJ2-7. TRBV21-1 is classified as a pseudogene. The CDR3 spans 15 residues. This CDR3 reads CASSNTQAQAYEQYF. The CDR3, as DNA: TGTGCCAGCAGCAATACCCAAGCGCAAGCCTACGAGCAGTACTTC.

The genes are TRBV9 and TRBJ2-5; 9 bases are shared with TRBD2. Trimming at V came to 3 bases and at J to 0 bases, leaving 9 bases not matched to a gene. This CDR3 region has 17 residues. Per germline, CDR1 SGDLS and CDR2 YYNGEE. CDR3: CASSGGITSGYQETQYF. Here the CDR3 DNA reads TGTGCCAGCAGCGGGGGAATCACTAGCGGGTACCAAGAGACCCAGTACTTC.

In this sample, this clonotype turned up a few times. The V call is TRBV29-1, the J call TRBJ2-2; D uncertain. This CDR3 is 11 amino acids long. Between the trimmed V and J ends, which lost 6 bases and 5 bases, there was a span of 7 bases. Germline values: CDR1 SQVTM, CDR2 ANQGSEA. The CDR3: CSVSLTGELFF. CDR3 bases: TGCAGCGTGTCCTTAACCGGGGAGCTGTTTTTT.

The sample holds a few counts of this clonotype. The rearrangement uses TRBV4-1 and TRBJ2-3; maybe TRBD1 (6 bases). V lost 4 bases, J lost 5 bases, and 16 bases lay in between. The germline V gene encodes CDR1 MGHRA and CDR2 YSYEKL. CDR3 size: 15 residues. The CDR3 sequence is CASSLTGLRVDTQYF. CDR3 coding DNA: TGCGCCAGCAGCCTAACAGGGCTACGTGTAGATACGCAGTATTTT.

There are a few counts of this clonotype. V is TRBV7-9 and J is TRBJ1-1; D unclear. This CDR3 is built from 12 residues. V lost 7 bases to trimming and J lost 5 bases, with 11 bases between them. Germline-derived CDR1 and CDR2 are SEHNR and FQNEAQ (reference sequence). The CDR3 sequence is CASTPPRTEAFF. The CDR3 nucleotides read TGTGCCAGCACCCCACCGAGGACTGAAGCTTTCTTT.

This clonotype was recorded many times. The chain is built from TRBV9 and TRBJ2-7; possibly TRBD1 for D (6 bases). Germline V gene data show CDR1 as SGDLS and CDR2 as YYNGEE. V was shortened by 4 bases and J by 4 bases, with 12 bases between the two germline ends. This CDR3 comprises 13 residues. The CDR3 DNA follows: TGTGCCAGCAGCCCAAATCAGGGGTACGAGCAGTACTTC. Translating it yields CASSPNQGYEQYF.

The chain recombines TRBV30 with TRBJ2-7; 9 bases are shared with TRBD1. V gave up 3 bases and J gave up 3 bases; unmatched junction bases: 3. CDR1 GTSNPN and CDR2 SVGIG come from the germline V gene (reference sequence). The CDR3 spans 13 residues. The CDR3 DNA reads as TGTGCCTGGAGGGGACAGGGAGTCTACGAGCAGTACTTC. Its protein is CAWRGQGVYEQYF.

The rearrangement uses TRBV2 and TRBJ1-5, with D possibly matching TRBD1 (5 bases). Germline lookup yields CDR1 SNHLY and CDR2 FYNNEI. The CDR3 runs to 13 residues. Trimming took off 6 bases at V and 5 bases at J, with 11 bases between the two ends. The CDR3 reads CASRQGRDQPQHF. In nucleotides, the CDR3 is TGTGCCAGCAGGCAGGGAAGGGATCAGCCCCAGCATTTT.

The V gene is TRBV29-1, the J gene TRBJ2-3; 9 bases line up with TRBD1. The junction had 22 bases not matched to a gene; V was cut back by 0 bases and J by 9 bases. There are 19 residues in the CDR3. Per germline, CDR1 SQVTM and CDR2 ANQGSEA. CDR3: CSVEDPIVSPGQGRETQYF. CDR3 DNA: TGCAGCGTTGAAGATCCTATCGTCTCACCGGGACAGGGACGGGAGACGCAGTATTTT.